These 7 T cell receptor beta chains originate from one sample sequenced in a study of regulatory T cells in long-lasting Graves disease (dated by TCRdb to the early 2020s). Library preparation employed multiplex PCR. The run used an Illumina HiSeq 4000. TCR beta libraries were built with iRepertoire HTBI primers and Arm-PCR amplification of CDR3 regions. TCRdb itself trimmed the public reads at Q25 with fastp, ran MiXCR and retained productive beta chains. Rows matching on CDR3 protein sequence are summarized as one entry with the most common DNA and genes. The sample table records 440,000 or so distinct CDR3 sequences; 14% to 15% of these occur just once. The ten most abundant clones make up 16% of the sample. The sample's time point label, in plain terms: newly diagnosed GD, antithyroid drugs for less than 3 months. For both TCR sequencing and RNA sequencing, RNA was extracted from PBMCs using TRIzol.

A further study also used this sample, focusing on T cells in Graves' hyperthyroidism and ophthalmopathy.

The input for sequencing was peripheral blood mononuclear cells (PBMCs), taken at new diagnosis, from a patient treated with antithyroid drugs. The receptors shown here come from a woman aged 25 to 39 with Graves disease. Donor details come from another sample of the same person, matched by shared clones.

This rearrangement joins TRBV7-8 to TRBJ2-1, with D hard to call. V was trimmed by 6 bases and J by 5 bases, leaving 14 bases between them. The CDR3 runs to 14 residues. Germline CDR1 is SGHVS and CDR2 is FQNEAQ. The chain's CDR3 is CASSPVGQHNEQFF. DNA for the CDR3: TGTGCCAGCAGTCCGGTAGGGCAGCACAATGAGCAGTTCTTC. Variable domain in full (rest from reference TRBV7-8 and TRBJ2-1): GAGVSQSPRYKVAKRGQDVALRCDPISGHVSLFWYQQALGQGPEFLTYFQNEAQLDKSGLPSDRFFAERPEGSVSTLKIQRTQQEDSAVYLCASSPVGQHNEQFFGPGTRLTVL.

CDR3 bases: TGTGCCAGCAGTCTTATCCGCGAGGGGTTGGCTAACTATGGCTACACCTTC. It translates to CASSLIREGLANYGYTF. The V call is TRBV28, the J call TRBJ1-2; D possibly corresponds to TRBD1 (5 bases). Germline V gene lookup returns CDR1 MDHEN and CDR2 SYDVKM. Trimming removed 5 bases from V and 0 bases from J, with 19 bases in between. The CDR3 sequence is 17 residues long.

The sample holds many counts of this clonotype. V is TRBV7-9 and J is TRBJ2-7; D gene ambiguous. The CDR3 is 11 residues long. Trimming took 8 bases from V and 3 from J, leaving 8 bases between them. Germline V gene lookup returns CDR1 SEHNR and CDR2 FQNEAQ (reference sequence). CDR3 bases: TGTGCCAGCGCGGAAGGCTACGAGCAGTACTTC. Protein sequence: CASAEGYEQYF.

As for this clonotype: Possible read error: a much larger clone is one base away. The chain joins TRBV15 to TRBJ1-1; TRBD1 is a possible D gene (5 bases). The V end lost 5 bases, the J end lost 4 bases, and 17 bases lay between the germline ends. This CDR3 spans 15 amino acids. Germline CDR1 reads LNHNV; CDR2 reads YYDKDF (reference sequence). Here the CDR3 reads CATSRGAGRATEAFF. CDR3 coding DNA: TGTGCCACCAGCCGTGGCGCAGGGAGGGCCACTGAAGCTTTCTTT.

In its sample, this clonotype was seen a few times. This rearrangement joins TRBV29-1 to TRBJ1-1, with TRBD1 identical over 7 bases. The CDR3 extends over 10 amino acids. Trimming took 8 bases from V and 7 from J; bases not matched to a gene: 4. CDR1 SQVTM and CDR2 ANQGSEA come from the germline V gene. The CDR3 reads CSPGQVEAFF. The CDR3 DNA sequence: TGCAGCCCCGGACAGGTTGAAGCTTTCTTT.

This clonotype was counted ten times or more. The rearrangement uses TRBV6-1 and TRBJ2-1; D is uncertain. The CDR3 has 13 amino acids. CDR1 and CDR2 (germline): MNHNS, SASEGT. With 7 bases removed from V and 6 bases from J, the gap between germline ends came to 13 bases. DNA for the CDR3: TGTGCCAGCACTAAAGGCTGGCTCAATGAGCAGTTCTTC. It yields the protein CASTKGWLNEQFF.

The table lists this clonotype with many counts. The CDR3 loop reads CASSPPGTQVGKETQYF. The CDR3, as DNA: TGTGCCAGCAGCCCCCCCGGGACACAAGTCGGTAAAGAGACCCAGTACTTC. The chain combines TRBV11-2 with TRBJ2-5; D perhaps matches TRBD1 (6 bases). This CDR3 is 17 amino acids long. CDR1 SGHAT and CDR2 FQNNGV come from the germline V gene. V shed 5 bases and J shed 3 bases, with 22 bases lying between them.